A single sample gave rise to the 25 T cell receptor beta chains below, sequenced in a study of spatial heterogeneity in lung cancer. One entry per CDR3 protein, called by TCRdb with MiXCR from the 5' RACE reads. The sample lists around 98,000 distinct CDR3 sequences, approximately 20% occurring once. Time point of the sample: blood at routine non-recurrence follow-up after resection. The sequenced sample was PBMCs, obtained at follow-up. The receptors originated from a male donor with early-stage non-small cell lung cancer.

This clonotype was seen a few times. This chain uses TRBV7-2 with TRBJ2-1; 12 bases are shared with TRBD2. Looked up from germline, CDR1 is SGHTA and CDR2 is FQGNSA. There are 16 residues in the CDR3. The ends lost 5 bases at V and 7 bases at J; junction bases unmatched: 9. CDR3 sequence (DNA): TGTGCCAGCAGCCGAAGACTAGCGGGGGCCGGAAATGAGCAGTTCTTC. Its translation is CASSRRLAGAGNEQFF.

J is TRBJ1-2 and V is TRBV19; tentatively, D is TRBD1 (6 bases). Trimming removed 7 bases from V and 6 bases from J, with 15 bases in between. The CDR3 runs to 13 residues. Germline-derived CDR1 and CDR2 are LNHDA and SQIVND (reference sequence). The CDR3 DNA reads as TGTGCCAGTACCTTAGCAGGGGCCCATGGCTACACCTTC. Protein: CASTLAGAHGYTF.

This clonotype is medium-sized (0.01 to 0.1%) in the sample. This sequence joins TRBV12-3 or TRBV12-4 and TRBJ1-2, with a weak D call TRBD1 (5 bases). The CDR3 loop spans 12 amino acids. The germline V and J ends were trimmed by 3 bases and 4 bases, with 6 bases remaining between them. Here the CDR3 DNA reads TGTGCCAGCAGTTTTGGGGCCTATGGCTACACCTTC. Amino acid sequence: CASSFGAYGYTF.

The V gene is TRBV7-8, the J gene TRBJ2-7; no definite D call. CDR1 and CDR2 from the germline V gene are SGHVS and FQNEAQ. Trimming shortened V by 11 bases and J by 7 bases, and 18 bases separated the two germline ends. There are 12 residues in the CDR3. The CDR3 bases are TGTGCCGGAAGCCCGCTTTCGAGGGAGCAGTACTTC. Amino acid sequence: CAGSPLSREQYF.

This sequence joins TRBV24-1 and TRBJ2-3, with TRBD2 identical over 7 bases. Per the germline V gene, CDR1 is KGHDR and CDR2 is SFDVKD. V shed 4 bases and J 3 bases; nucleotides not matched to a gene: 9. CDR3 length equals 16 residues. In nucleotides, the CDR3 is TGTGCCACCAGTGAAAAGCGGGATGGTAGAACAGATACGCAGTATTTT. Translated, it gives CATSEKRDGRTDTQYF.

This clonotype was seen only a few times. The chain uses TRBV5-1 and TRBJ2-1, with 9 positions matching TRBD2. This CDR3 is 16 amino acids long. Per the germline V gene, CDR1 is SGHRS and CDR2 is YFSETQ. V lost 7 bases and J lost 8; bases outside the gene matches: 16. The CDR3 DNA follows: TGCGCCAGCGCCAATACGATAGCGGGGGTTGGTTATGAGCAGTTCTTC. Protein product: CASANTIAGVGYEQFF.

The chain carries TRBV12-3 or TRBV12-4 and TRBJ1-1; D remains unclear. The CDR3 runs 13 residues. Deletions cut 1 base from V and 1 base from J, with 4 bases between. CDR3 nucleotide sequence: TGTGCCAGCAGTTTAGACTCGAACACTGAAGCTTTCTTT. It yields the protein CASSLDSNTEAFF.

V usage is TRBV9 and J usage is TRBJ2-1; D remains ambiguous. Germline values: CDR1 SGDLS, CDR2 YYNGEE. The CDR3 extends over 13 amino acids. The ends were cut back, 1 base at V and 7 bases at J, with 9 bases in the middle. The CDR3 coding sequence is TGTGCCAGCAGCGTAACATCAGGAAATGAGCAGTTCTTC. Protein: CASSVTSGNEQFF.

The chain carries TRBV12-3 or TRBV12-4 and TRBJ1-3, with unresolved D. The V end was cut by 3 bases, the J end by 0 bases, with 3 bases between. This CDR3 is built from 13 residues. The CDR3: CASSLGSGNTIYF. The CDR3 DNA is TGTGCCAGCAGTTTGGGCTCTGGAAACACCATATATTTT.

In its sample, this clonotype was seen a few times. The genes are TRBV29-1 and TRBJ2-2; 7 bases fit TRBD1. The ends lost 6 bases at V and 4 bases at J; junction bases unmatched: 8. The length of the CDR3 is 14 residues. Germline CDR1 and CDR2: SQVTM and ANQGSEA. In nucleotides, the CDR3 is TGCAGCGTGGCCGGGACAGTTACCACCGGGGAGCTGTTTTTT. Its protein is CSVAGTVTTGELFF.

The table lists this clonotype with a few counts. The chain combines TRBV7-8 with TRBJ2-5, with a possible D match to TRBD1 (6 bases). The V end was cut by 2 bases, the J end by 4 bases, with 11 bases between. The V gene's germline CDR1 is SGHVS and CDR2 FQNEAQ. This CDR3 spans 14 amino acids. The CDR3 reads CASSLSSRGETQYF. The CDR3, as DNA: TGTGCCAGCAGCTTAAGCTCCAGGGGAGAGACCCAGTACTTC.

A few counts support this clonotype. The genes are TRBV11-2 and TRBJ1-4; 7 bases align to TRBD1. The CDR3 is 15 amino acids. The V gene's germline CDR1 is SGHAT and CDR2 FQNNGV. J was trimmed by 5 bases and V by 5 bases; bases with no gene match: 8. CDR3 nucleotides: TGTGCCAGCAGCCCTCGGACAGGCATCAATGAAAAACTGTTTTTT. Residues: CASSPRTGINEKLFF.

This CDR3 is CASSSGGFGANVLTF. The CDR3 nucleotides are TGTGCCAGCAGCTCTGGGGGCTTTGGGGCCAACGTCCTGACTTTC. The chain joins TRBV7-9 to TRBJ2-6, with D perhaps TRBD1 (6 bases). The CDR3 has 15 amino acids. The V end lost 4 bases, the J end lost 3 bases, and 10 bases lay between the germline ends. The germline V gene has CDR1 SEHNR and CDR2 FQNEAQ (reference sequence).

The chain carries TRBV10-3 and TRBJ2-1, with 8 bases matching TRBD1. V lost 8 bases to trimming and J lost 9 bases; unmatched junction nucleotides: 12. CDR1 is ENHRY and CDR2 is SYGVKD in the germline V gene. The CDR3 contains 14 residues. The chain's CDR3 is CAIGTGDTRGEQFF. The CDR3 coding sequence is TGTGCCATCGGGACAGGCGATACAAGGGGTGAGCAGTTCTTC.

The V and J genes are TRBV4-3 and TRBJ2-3; D might be TRBD1 (5 bases). Germline CDR1 reads LGHNA; CDR2 reads YSLEER. The CDR3 sequence is 15 residues long. Trimming took off 4 bases at V and 0 bases at J, with 11 bases between the two ends. The CDR3 loop is CASSPQTASTDTQYF. The CDR3 bases are TGCGCCAGCAGCCCGCAGACAGCTAGCACAGATACGCAGTATTTT.

The J gene is TRBJ1-5, the V gene TRBV27, with D tentatively TRBD1 (5 bases). V gave up 2 bases and J gave up 7 bases, with 18 bases separating them. Germline loops: CDR1 MNHEY, CDR2 SMNVEV (reference sequence). This CDR3 comprises 16 residues. The CDR3 DNA reads TGTGCCAGCAGTTTACGCCCCGTGAGGGGAAGACAGCCCCAGCATTTT. Translated, it gives CASSLRPVRGRQPQHF.

This clonotype has a handful of counts. This rearrangement joins TRBV18 to TRBJ1-5; 8 bases align to TRBD1. This CDR3 contains 14 residues. Trimming removed 6 bases from V and 2 bases from J; junction bases left unmatched: 3. Germline V gene sequence: CDR1 KGHSH, CDR2 LQKENI. In nucleotides, the CDR3 is TGTGCCAGCTCGGGGGGACAGGGCAATCAGCCCCAGCATTTT. Encoded protein: CASSGGQGNQPQHF.

V gene TRBV9 combines with J gene TRBJ2-4; D is undetermined. This CDR3 has 14 residues. Germline V lookup: CDR1 SGDLS, CDR2 YYNGEE. Trimming removed 1 base from V and 1 base from J, with 6 bases in between. CDR3 protein: CASSVRKAKNIQYF. In DNA, the CDR3 is TGTGCCAGCAGCGTAAGGAAGGCCAAAAACATTCAGTACTTC. Supplemented by reference TRBV9 and TRBJ2-4, the full variable domain reads DSGVTQTPKHLITATGQRVTLRCSPRSGDLSVYWYQQSLDQGLQFLIQYYNGEERAKGNILERFSAQQFPDLHSELNLSSLELGDSALYFCASSVRKAKNIQYFGAGTRLSVL.

This clonotype occurred a few times. The CDR3 spells CSARRFRGQETQYF. In DNA form, the CDR3 reads TGCAGTGCTAGAAGGTTCCGAGGTCAAGAGACCCAGTACTTC. The V gene is TRBV20-1, the J gene TRBJ2-5, with D hard to call. V was shortened by 2 bases and J by 2 bases, with 12 bases between the two germline ends. Germline CDR1 is DFQATT and CDR2 is SNEGSKA (reference sequence). The CDR3 length is 14 residues.

Points on this clonotype: A much bigger clone sits one base away, suggesting this may be a read error. The chain links TRBV5-1 to TRBJ2-1; 10 positions match TRBD2. Germline V gene lookup returns CDR1 SGHRS and CDR2 YFSETQ. This CDR3 has 16 residues. The CDR3 sequence: CVSSPVLAGVGNEQFF. CDR3 sequence (DNA): TGCGTCAGCAGCCCAGTTCTAGCGGGAGTGGGCAATGAGCAGTTCTTC.

The genes are TRBV12-5 and TRBJ2-5, with D maybe TRBD2 (6 bases). The V gene lost 6 bases and the J gene lost 4 bases, with 24 bases spanning the gap. The length of the CDR3 is 17 residues. Germline V lookup: CDR1 LGHNT, CDR2 FRNRAP. The CDR3 protein is CASGPAAANLGGETQYF. CDR3 sequence (DNA): TGTGCTAGTGGCCCCGCTGCGGCCAACCTGGGAGGAGAGACCCAGTACTTC.

The V gene is TRBV5-1, the J gene TRBJ2-5; a weak D match, TRBD1 (6 bases). Per germline, CDR1 SGHRS and CDR2 YFSETQ. The V and J ends lost 4 bases and 5 bases respectively, with 15 bases between them. This CDR3 comprises 14 residues. DNA of the CDR3: TGCGCCAGCAGCCTAGGAACAGGGATGGAGACCCAGTACTTC. Protein: CASSLGTGMETQYF.

This clonotype has ten or more counts. This chain connects TRBV29-1 to TRBJ1-3; D unresolved. Germline lookup yields CDR1 SQVTM and CDR2 ANQGSEA. V lost 7 bases and J 1 base, leaving 11 bases between the germline ends. The CDR3 sequence is 13 residues long. CDR3 in DNA: TGCAGCGCCCGAGTGGGTTCTGGAAACACCATATATTTT. Encoded protein: CSARVGSGNTIYF.

V gene TRBV7-3 combines with J gene TRBJ2-1; 8 nucleotides match TRBD2. This CDR3 comprises 15 residues. J gave up 3 bases and V 3 bases, and 4 bases lay outside the gene matches. Germline V gene lookup returns CDR1 SGHTA and CDR2 FQGTGA. CDR3 loop: CASSFGLAFYNEQFF. In nucleotides, the CDR3 is TGTGCCAGCAGCTTCGGACTAGCCTTCTACAATGAGCAGTTCTTC.

V is TRBV7-2 and J is TRBJ2-7, with TRBD2 matching over 10 bases. Losses at the gene ends were 1 base for V and 6 bases for J; bases not matched to a gene: 3. This CDR3 contains 14 residues. In germline, CDR1 is SGHTA, CDR2 FQGNSA. DNA for the CDR3: TGTGCCAGCAGCTTAGGGCTAGCGGGAGCCGAGCAGTACTTC. This gives the protein CASSLGLAGAEQYF.